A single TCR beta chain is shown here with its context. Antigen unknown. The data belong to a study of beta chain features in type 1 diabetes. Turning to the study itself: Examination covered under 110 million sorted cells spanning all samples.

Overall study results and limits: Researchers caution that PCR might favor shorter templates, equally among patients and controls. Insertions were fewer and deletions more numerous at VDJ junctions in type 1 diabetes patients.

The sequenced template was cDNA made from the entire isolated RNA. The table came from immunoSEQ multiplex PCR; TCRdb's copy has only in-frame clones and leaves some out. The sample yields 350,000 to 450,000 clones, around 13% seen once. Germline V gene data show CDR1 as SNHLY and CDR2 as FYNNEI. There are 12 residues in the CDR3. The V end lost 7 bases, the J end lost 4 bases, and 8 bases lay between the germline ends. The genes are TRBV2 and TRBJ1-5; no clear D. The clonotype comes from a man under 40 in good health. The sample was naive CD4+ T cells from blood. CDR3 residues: CASNRGNQPQHF. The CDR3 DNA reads TGTGCCAGCAACCGGGGTAATCAGCCCCAGCATTTT.